This TCR beta chain stems from a study of monozygotic twins with inflammatory bowel disease. General study results and limits: The co-twins with IBD showed lower TCRbeta diversity (inverse Simpson) than their healthy siblings.

In regard to this clonotype: Its target is not known.

TCRdb derives one entry per CDR3 protein from the 5' RACE reads, leaving out DNA. The sample has approximately 340,000 distinct CDR3 sequences; the top ten hold approximately 2%. The CDR3 is 11 residues long. The germline V gene encodes CDR1 SGHKS and CDR2 YYEKEE (reference sequence). The gene calls are TRBV5-5 and TRBJ1-6. The clonotype was recovered from a human donor with ulcerative colitis or Crohn's disease, or a healthy co-twin of an affected twin (not recorded which). Sequencing used blood. The CDR3 reads CASSLGSPLHF.